This TCR beta chain was found in a study of human CD8 memory T cell subsets. This CDR3 spans 13 amino acids. Germline CDR1 PRHDT, CDR2 FYEKMQ (reference sequence). Note on this clonotype: Antigen specificity is unknown.

CD8+ T cells were isolated by negative magnetic selection. Whole-study results and caveats: Stem-like memory T cells and precursor exhausted T cells had repertoires that overlapped very little. Effector memory subsets were less diverse than the similarly diverse stem-like memory and precursor exhausted subsets.

TCR beta libraries were made by UMI-labeled 5' RACE. In the original workflow: Across the sequenced material, each individual TCR beta library was found to contain somewhere between about 3,000 and 20,000 functional CDR3 beta clonotypes. TCRdb reprocessed the 5' RACE reads and reports one entry per CDR3 protein, with no DNA. TCRdb, not the original authors, processed these V and J calls. The listing contains about 7,900 distinct CDR3 sequences. The chain couples TRBV13 to TRBJ1-3. Material: CD8+ T cells from PBMCs. This clonotype was obtained from a human donor in good health. This CDR3 is CASSLDSGNTIYF.